This TCR beta chain derives from a study of neurological immune-mediated disorders. This clonotype was detected many times. Time point: technical triplicate 1. TCRdb ran MiXCR on the 5' RACE reads and lists one entry per CDR3 protein. The profile shows 35,000 to 40,000 distinct CDR3 sequences, 11% of them singletons. The trim removed 1 base at V and 9 bases at J, leaving 5 bases unmatched. This CDR3 is built from 13 residues. The V call is TRBV12-3 or TRBV12-4, the J call TRBJ1-1; 7 bases align to TRBD1. Sequences were obtained from PBMCs. This clonotype was obtained from a man aged 55 to 70 with HTLV-1-associated myelopathy (HAM/TSP). In DNA form, the CDR3 reads TGTGCCAGCAGTTTAGGGACAGGCGAAAAAGCTTTCTTT. Translating it yields CASSLGTGEKAFF.